Shown below are 8 T cell receptor beta chains from a single sample sequenced in a study of cytotoxic CD8 clonotypes in ibrutinib-treated CLL. Only in-frame clones appear in the TCRdb table, and some are missing; sequencing was by immunoSEQ multiplex PCR. The sample includes 130,000 or so clones, approximately 75% seen only once; the top ten take about 29%. This specimen consisted of PBMCs, obtained after 12 months of ibrutinib treatment. All receptors come from a human donor with chronic lymphocytic leukemia.

This clone has only a few counts. The gene calls are TRBV6-5 and TRBJ1-5, with D maybe TRBD1 (6 bases). The V gene lost 7 bases and the J gene lost 2 bases, with 15 bases spanning the gap. Looked up from germline, CDR1 is MNHEY and CDR2 is SVGAGI. This CDR3 comprises 15 residues. The CDR3: CASMGTGSGNQPQHF. In DNA form, the CDR3 reads TGTGCCAGCATGGGAACAGGGTCTGGCAATCAGCCCCAGCATTTT.

This chain links TRBV7-9 with TRBJ2-1; 10 bases align to TRBD1. Germline V CDR1 and CDR2: SEHNR, FQNEAQ (reference sequence). V was pared by 4 bases and J by 0 bases, with 12 bases of the junction left unmatched. The CDR3 loop spans 19 amino acids. The CDR3, as DNA: TGTGCCAGCAGCTCGGGGGACAGGGGTGCTTTGGGCTCCTACAATGAGCAGTTCTTC. Translation gives CASSSGDRGALGSYNEQFF. The full variable domain, its missing parts supplied by reference TRBV7-9 and TRBJ2-1, is DTGVSQNPRHKITKRGQNVTFRCDPISEHNRLYWYRQTLGQGPEFLTYFQNEAQLEKSRLLSDRFSAERPKGSFSTLEIQRTEQGDSAMYLCASSSGDRGALGSYNEQFFGPGTRLTVL.

The J gene is TRBJ2-3, the V gene TRBV7-9; the D is unclear. There are 14 residues in the CDR3. Deletions cut 4 bases from V and 2 bases from J, with 10 bases between. Germline V lookup: CDR1 SEHNR, CDR2 FQNEAQ (reference sequence). The CDR3 loop reads CASSSLVFTDTQYF. The CDR3 nucleotides are TGTGCCAGCAGCTCCCTAGTGTTCACAGATACGCAGTATTTT.

The chain is built from TRBV5-1 and TRBJ1-1; possibly TRBD1 for D (5 bases). CDR3 length equals 14 residues. V was pared by 4 bases and J by 1 base, with 11 bases between. Per the germline V gene, CDR1 is SGHRS and CDR2 is YFSETQ. CDR3: CASSPTASNTEAFF. In DNA, the CDR3 is TGCGCCAGCAGCCCGACAGCCTCGAACACTGAAGCTTTCTTT.

The V gene is TRBV11-3, the J gene TRBJ1-2; D unclear. Trimming pared 1 base from V and 6 bases from J, leaving 12 bases between. Germline V gene sequence: CDR1 SGHNT, CDR2 YENEEA. CDR3 length: 14 amino acids. CDR3: CASSLGRWSDGYTF. CDR3 coding DNA: TGTGCCAGCAGCTTAGGGAGATGGAGCGATGGCTACACCTTC.

This clone was counted once. The genes are TRBV7-8 and TRBJ2-5; perhaps D is TRBD1 or TRBD2 (5 bases each). Trimming left V 5 bases short and J 4 bases short, with 11 bases between. The CDR3 contains 13 residues. CDR1 SGHVS and CDR2 FQNEAQ come from the germline V gene. CDR3 sequence: CASSGGERETQYF. In DNA, the CDR3 is TGTGCCAGCAGCGGGGGTGAGAGAGAGACCCAGTACTTC.

The V gene is TRBV2, the J gene TRBJ2-3; a possible D gene is TRBD2 (6 bases). The ends were cut back, 8 bases at V and 3 bases at J, with 15 bases in the middle. The CDR3 is 14 amino acids. Germline V lookup: CDR1 SNHLY, CDR2 FYNNEI. The CDR3 protein is CASLGGLRTDTQYF. CDR3 in DNA: TGTGCCAGCTTGGGGGGATTGAGGACAGATACGCAGTATTTT.

V usage is TRBV18 and J usage is TRBJ2-1; 9 bases map to TRBD1. From germline, CDR1 is KGHSH and CDR2 LQKENI. V gave up 3 bases and J gave up 5 bases; unmatched junction bases: 5. This CDR3 spans 15 amino acids. The CDR3 DNA is TGTGCCAGCTCACCCGGGACAGGGTTCAACAATGAGCAGTTCTTC. This translates into CASSPGTGFNNEQFF.